The rows below give T cell receptor beta chains drawn from one sample of a study of blood T cell repertoires in COVID-19. Assay: immunoSEQ multiplex PCR; the TCRdb copy retains only in-frame clones and omits some. The table lists under 450,000 clones, around nine tenths of them singletons. Material: peripheral blood. These receptors were obtained from a woman aged 35 to 49 with COVID-19, enrolled during active disease. Both conserved end residues are part of each CDR3. A D gene is named only where the DNA matches it firmly. Clone size is shown for a subset of rows, as once, few, many or a class of expanded clone.

j_gene: TRBJ2-1; v_gene: TRBV11-3; abundance: .; d_gene: TRBD2; CDR3nt: TGTGCCAGCAGCTTAGATCTTGGCGGGAGGGCCGGCGGTGAGCAGTTCTTC; CDR3aa: CASSLDLGGRAGGEQFF
j_gene: TRBJ2-7; v_gene: TRBV19; abundance: .; d_gene: .; CDR3nt: TGTGCCAGTAGTATGCAGGGTTCCTACGAGCAGTACTTC; CDR3aa: CASSMQGSYEQYF
j_gene: TRBJ2-4; v_gene: TRBV7-6; abundance: .; d_gene: TRBD2; CDR3nt: TGTGCCAGCAGCCCGAGTGGACTAGCGGGAGCACGGAACATTCAGTACTTC; CDR3aa: CASSPSGLAGARNIQYF
j_gene: TRBJ1-3; v_gene: TRBV5-3; abundance: .; d_gene: .; CDR3nt: TGTGCCCAAGAATGGCGGGTCTCTGGAAACACCATATATTTT; CDR3aa: CAQEWRVSGNTIYF
j_gene: TRBJ2-5; v_gene: TRBV27; abundance: .; d_gene: TRBD2; CDR3nt: TGTGCCAGCAGTGCCTCAGCGGGAGAATACATGGAGACCCAGTACTTC; CDR3aa: CASSASAGEYMETQYF
j_gene: TRBJ1-3; v_gene: TRBV6-2/TRBV6-3; abundance: once; d_gene: .; CDR3nt: TGTGCCAGCAGTCCCTCCGGCTCTGGAAACACCATATATTTT; CDR3aa: CASSPSGSGNTIYF
j_gene: TRBJ1-3; v_gene: TRBV6-5; abundance: .; d_gene: TRBD1; CDR3nt: TGTGCCAGCAGGCAAGGGACAGGGGATTTGTACACCATATATTTT; CDR3aa: CASRQGTGDLYTIYF
j_gene: TRBJ2-7; v_gene: TRBV28; abundance: .; d_gene: TRBD1; CDR3nt: TGTGCCAGCAGGAACAGGGGACCGTCCTACGAGCAGTACTTC; CDR3aa: CASRNRGPSYEQYF
j_gene: TRBJ1-1; v_gene: TRBV27; abundance: .; d_gene: TRBD1; CDR3nt: TGTGCCAGCAGTTCCTCCGACAGGGGGCGCCTGCATGAAGCTTTCTTT; CDR3aa: CASSSSDRGRLHEAFF
j_gene: TRBJ1-2; v_gene: TRBV28; abundance: .; d_gene: .; CDR3nt: TGTGCCAGCAGCTCTGGGGCCTATGGCTACACCTTC; CDR3aa: CASSSGAYGYTF
j_gene: TRBJ2-7; v_gene: TRBV19; abundance: few; d_gene: TRBD2; CDR3nt: TGTGCCAGTAGTATAGGACTAGCGGCCTCCTACGAGCAGTACTTC; CDR3aa: CASSIGLAASYEQYF
j_gene: TRBJ2-1; v_gene: TRBV7-9; abundance: few; d_gene: .; CDR3nt: TGTGCCAGCAGCCCATTCCATGGCCGGAGTTCAAACAATGAGCAGTTCTTC; CDR3aa: CASSPFHGRSSNNEQFF
j_gene: TRBJ2-1; v_gene: TRBV5-4; abundance: .; d_gene: TRBD2; CDR3nt: TGTGCCAGCACCGATCGCGGGGGCTCCTACAATGAGCAGTTCTTC; CDR3aa: CASTDRGGSYNEQFF
j_gene: TRBJ1-3; v_gene: TRBV27; abundance: .; d_gene: .; CDR3nt: TGTGCCAGCAGTTTAGCGGTAAACTCTGGAAACACCATATATTTT; CDR3aa: CASSLAVNSGNTIYF
j_gene: TRBJ2-3; v_gene: TRBV19; abundance: .; d_gene: .; CDR3nt: TGTGCCAGTAGACAGGGAGGGATTACAGATACGCAGTATTTT; CDR3aa: CASRQGGITDTQYF
j_gene: TRBJ1-3; v_gene: TRBV9; abundance: .; d_gene: .; CDR3nt: TGTGCCAGCAGCGTAGTTGAAACGGGGGGAACTGGAAACACCATATATTTT; CDR3aa: CASSVVETGGTGNTIYF
j_gene: TRBJ1-2; v_gene: TRBV9; abundance: .; d_gene: .; CDR3nt: TGTGCCAGCAGCCCTCGGACAGACTTCACCTATGGCTACACCTTC; CDR3aa: CASSPRTDFTYGYTF